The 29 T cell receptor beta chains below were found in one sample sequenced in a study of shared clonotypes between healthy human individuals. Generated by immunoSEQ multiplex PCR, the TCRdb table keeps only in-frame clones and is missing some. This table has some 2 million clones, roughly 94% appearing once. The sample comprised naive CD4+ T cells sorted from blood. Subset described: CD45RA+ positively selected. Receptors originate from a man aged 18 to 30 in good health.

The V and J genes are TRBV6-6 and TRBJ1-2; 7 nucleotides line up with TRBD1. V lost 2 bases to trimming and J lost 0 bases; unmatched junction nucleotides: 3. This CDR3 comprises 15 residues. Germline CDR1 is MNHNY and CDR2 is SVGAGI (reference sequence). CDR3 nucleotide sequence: TGTGCCAGCAGTTACGACGGGACAGCTAACTATGGCTACACCTTC. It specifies CASSYDGTANYGYTF.

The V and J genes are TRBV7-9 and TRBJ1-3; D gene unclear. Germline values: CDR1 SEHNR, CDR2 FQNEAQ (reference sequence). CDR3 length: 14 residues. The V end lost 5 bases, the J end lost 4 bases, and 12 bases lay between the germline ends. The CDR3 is CASSTLGYGNTIYF. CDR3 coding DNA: TGTGCCAGCAGCACATTAGGGTACGGAAACACCATATATTTT. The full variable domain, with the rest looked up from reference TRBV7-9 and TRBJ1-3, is DTGVSQNPRHKITKRGQNVTFRCDPISEHNRLYWYRQTLGQGPEFLTYFQNEAQLEKSRLLSDRFSAERPKGSFSTLEIQRTEQGDSAMYLCASSTLGYGNTIYFGEGSWLTVV.

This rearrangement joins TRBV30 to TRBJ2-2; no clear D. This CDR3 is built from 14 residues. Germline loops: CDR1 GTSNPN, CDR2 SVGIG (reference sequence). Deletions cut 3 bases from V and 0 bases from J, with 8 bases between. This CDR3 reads CAWRAESNTGELFF. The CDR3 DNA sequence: TGTGCCTGGAGGGCGGAGTCGAACACCGGGGAGCTGTTTTTT.

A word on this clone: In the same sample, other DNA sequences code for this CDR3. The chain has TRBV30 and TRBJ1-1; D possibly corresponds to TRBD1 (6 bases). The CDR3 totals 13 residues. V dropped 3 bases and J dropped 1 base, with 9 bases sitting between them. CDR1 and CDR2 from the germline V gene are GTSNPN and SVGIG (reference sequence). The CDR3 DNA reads TGTGCCTGGAGCCGGACAGCGAACACTGAAGCTTTCTTT. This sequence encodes CAWSRTANTEAFF.

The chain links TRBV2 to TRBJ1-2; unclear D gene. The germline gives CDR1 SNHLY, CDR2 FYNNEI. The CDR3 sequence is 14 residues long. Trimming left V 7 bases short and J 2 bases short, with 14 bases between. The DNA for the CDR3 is TGTGCCAGCACTGCCCAGCTGGGCAACTATGGCTACACCTTC. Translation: CASTAQLGNYGYTF. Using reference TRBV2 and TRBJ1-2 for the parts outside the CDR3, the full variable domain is EPEVTQTPSHQVTQMGQEVILRCVPISNHLYFYWYRQILGQKVEFLVSFYNNEISEKSEIFDDQFSVERPDGSNFTLKIRSTKLEDSAMYFCASTAQLGNYGYTFGSGTRLTVV.

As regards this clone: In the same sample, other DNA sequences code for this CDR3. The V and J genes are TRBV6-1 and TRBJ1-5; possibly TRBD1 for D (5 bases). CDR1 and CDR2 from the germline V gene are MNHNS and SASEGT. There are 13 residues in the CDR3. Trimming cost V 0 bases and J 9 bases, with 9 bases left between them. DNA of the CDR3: TGTGCCAGCAGTGAAGCGGCAGGGCGGCCCCAGCATTTT. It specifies CASSEAAGRPQHF.

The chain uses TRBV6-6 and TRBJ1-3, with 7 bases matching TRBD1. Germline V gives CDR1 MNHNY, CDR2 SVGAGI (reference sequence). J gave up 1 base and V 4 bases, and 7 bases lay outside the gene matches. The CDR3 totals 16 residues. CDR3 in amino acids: CASSSNRGGSGNTIYF. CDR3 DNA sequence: TGTGCCAGCAGTTCAAACAGGGGAGGATCTGGAAACACCATATATTTT.

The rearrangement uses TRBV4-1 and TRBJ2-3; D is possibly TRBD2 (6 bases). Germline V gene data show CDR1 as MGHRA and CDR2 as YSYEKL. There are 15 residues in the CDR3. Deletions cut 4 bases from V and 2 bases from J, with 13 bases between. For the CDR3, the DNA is TGCGCCAGCAGCCGTCGGGACTTGTACACAGATACGCAGTATTTT. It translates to CASSRRDLYTDTQYF.

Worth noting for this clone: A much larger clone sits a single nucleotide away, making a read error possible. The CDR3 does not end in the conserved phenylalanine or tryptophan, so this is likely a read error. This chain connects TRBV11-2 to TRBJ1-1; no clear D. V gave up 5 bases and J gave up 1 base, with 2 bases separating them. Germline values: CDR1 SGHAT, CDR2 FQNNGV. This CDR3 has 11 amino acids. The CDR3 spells CASSKNTEAFL. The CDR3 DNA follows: TGTGCCAGCAGCAAGAACACTGAAGCTTTCCTT.

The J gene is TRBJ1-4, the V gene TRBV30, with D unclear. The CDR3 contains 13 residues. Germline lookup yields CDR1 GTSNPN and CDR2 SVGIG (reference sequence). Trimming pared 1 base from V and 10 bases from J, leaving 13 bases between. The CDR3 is CAWSESRVGKLFF. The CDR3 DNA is TGTGCCTGGAGTGAAAGCCGGGTAGGAAAACTGTTTTTT. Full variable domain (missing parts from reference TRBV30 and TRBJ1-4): SQTIHQWPATLVQPVGSPLSLECTVEGTSNPNLYWYRQAAGRGLQLLFYSVGIGQISSEVPQNLSASRPQDRQFILSSKKLLLSDSGFYLCAWSESRVGKLFFGSGTQLSVL.

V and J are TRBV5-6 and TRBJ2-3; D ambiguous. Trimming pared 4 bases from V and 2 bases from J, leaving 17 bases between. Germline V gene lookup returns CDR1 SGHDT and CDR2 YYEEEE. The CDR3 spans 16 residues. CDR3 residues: CASSPLAALFTDTQYF. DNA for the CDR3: TGTGCCAGCAGCCCTTTGGCAGCCCTGTTCACAGATACGCAGTATTTT.

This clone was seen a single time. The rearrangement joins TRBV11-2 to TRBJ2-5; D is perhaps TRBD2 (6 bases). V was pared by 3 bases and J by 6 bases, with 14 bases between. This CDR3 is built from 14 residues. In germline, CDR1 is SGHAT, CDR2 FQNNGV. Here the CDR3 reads CASSLITSKKTQYF. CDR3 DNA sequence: TGTGCCAGCAGCTTGATTACTAGCAAGAAGACCCAGTACTTC.

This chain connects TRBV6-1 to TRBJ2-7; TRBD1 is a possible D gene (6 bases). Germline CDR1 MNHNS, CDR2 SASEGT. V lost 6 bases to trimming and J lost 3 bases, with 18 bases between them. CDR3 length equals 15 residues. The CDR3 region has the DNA TGTGCCAGCAGCCCCGACAGGTCTTCCTTCTACGAGCAGTACTTC. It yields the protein CASSPDRSSFYEQYF.

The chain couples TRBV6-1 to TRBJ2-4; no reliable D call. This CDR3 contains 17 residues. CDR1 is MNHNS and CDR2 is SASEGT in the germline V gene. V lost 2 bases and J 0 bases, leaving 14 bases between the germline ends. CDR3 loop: CASSERSGGLAKNIQYF. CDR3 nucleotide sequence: TGTGCCAGCAGTGAACGGTCGGGTGGGCTAGCCAAAAACATTCAGTACTTC.

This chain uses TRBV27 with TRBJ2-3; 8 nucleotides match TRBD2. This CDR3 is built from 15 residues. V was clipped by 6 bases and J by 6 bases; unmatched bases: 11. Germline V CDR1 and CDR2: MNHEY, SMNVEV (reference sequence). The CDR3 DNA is TGTGCCAGCAGCGGTGGGGCGGGGGGCTACGATACGCAGTATTTT. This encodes CASSGGAGGYDTQYF.

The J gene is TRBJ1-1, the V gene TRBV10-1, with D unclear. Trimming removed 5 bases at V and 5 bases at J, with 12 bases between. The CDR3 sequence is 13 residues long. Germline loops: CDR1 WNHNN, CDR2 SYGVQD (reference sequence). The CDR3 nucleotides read TGCGCCAGCAGTATGAACCTGGGGACTGAAGCTTTCTTT. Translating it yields CASSMNLGTEAFF.

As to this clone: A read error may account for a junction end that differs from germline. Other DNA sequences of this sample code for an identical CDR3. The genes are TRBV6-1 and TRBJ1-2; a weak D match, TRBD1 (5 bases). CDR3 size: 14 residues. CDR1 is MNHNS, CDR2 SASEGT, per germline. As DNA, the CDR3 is TGTGCCAGCAGACAGGACAATGCTAACTATGGTTACACCTTC. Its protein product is CASRQDNANYGYTF.

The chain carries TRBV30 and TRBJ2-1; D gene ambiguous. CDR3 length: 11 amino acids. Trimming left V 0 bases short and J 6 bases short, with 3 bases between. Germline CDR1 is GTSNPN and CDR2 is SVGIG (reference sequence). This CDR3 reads CAWSVANEQFF. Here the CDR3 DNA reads TGTGCCTGGAGTGTGGCCAATGAGCAGTTCTTC.

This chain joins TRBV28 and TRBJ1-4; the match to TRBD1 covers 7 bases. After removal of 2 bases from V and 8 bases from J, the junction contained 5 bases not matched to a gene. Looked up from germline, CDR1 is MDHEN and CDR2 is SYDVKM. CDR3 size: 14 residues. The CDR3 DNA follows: TGTGCCAGCAGTTTAGAACAGGGGTTGGAAAAACTGTTTTTT. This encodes CASSLEQGLEKLFF.

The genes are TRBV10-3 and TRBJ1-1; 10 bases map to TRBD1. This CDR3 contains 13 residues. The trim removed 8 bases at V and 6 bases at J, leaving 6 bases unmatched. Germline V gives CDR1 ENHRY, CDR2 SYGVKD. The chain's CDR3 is CAIESDRGPEAFF. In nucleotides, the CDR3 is TGTGCCATCGAGAGTGACAGGGGGCCTGAAGCTTTCTTT.

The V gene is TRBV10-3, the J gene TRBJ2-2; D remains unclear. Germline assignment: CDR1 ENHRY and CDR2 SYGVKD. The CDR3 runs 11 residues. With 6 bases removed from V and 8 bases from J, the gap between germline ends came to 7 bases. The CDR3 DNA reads TGTGCCATCAGCGCGCAGGGGGAGCTGTTTTTT. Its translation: CAISAQGELFF.

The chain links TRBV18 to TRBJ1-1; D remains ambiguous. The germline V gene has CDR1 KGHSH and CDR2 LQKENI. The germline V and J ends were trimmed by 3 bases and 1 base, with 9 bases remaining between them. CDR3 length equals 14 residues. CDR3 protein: CASSPLLSNTEAFF. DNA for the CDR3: TGTGCCAGCTCACCCCTACTATCGAACACTGAAGCTTTCTTT.

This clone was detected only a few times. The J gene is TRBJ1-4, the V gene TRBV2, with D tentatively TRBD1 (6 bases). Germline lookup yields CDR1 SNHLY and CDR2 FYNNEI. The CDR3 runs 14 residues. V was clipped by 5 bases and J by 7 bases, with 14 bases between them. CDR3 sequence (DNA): TGTGCCAGCAGTCAAATACAGGGTGCTGAAAAACTGTTTTTT. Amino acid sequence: CASSQIQGAEKLFF.

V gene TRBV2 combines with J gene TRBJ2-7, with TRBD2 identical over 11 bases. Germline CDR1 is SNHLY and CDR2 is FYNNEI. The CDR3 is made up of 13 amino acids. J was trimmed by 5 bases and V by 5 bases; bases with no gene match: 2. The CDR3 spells CASSPSGRNEQYF. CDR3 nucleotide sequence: TGTGCCAGCAGTCCTAGCGGGAGGAACGAGCAGTACTTC.

The CDR3 DNA is TGCGCCAGCAGCTTAACCGTAACCTACGAGCAGTACTTC. Its translation: CASSLTVTYEQYF. The rearrangement uses TRBV5-1 and TRBJ2-7; D unresolved. The V gene lost 2 bases and the J gene lost 2 bases, with 8 bases spanning the gap. The CDR3 has 13 amino acids. CDR1 SGHRS and CDR2 YFSETQ come from the germline V gene.

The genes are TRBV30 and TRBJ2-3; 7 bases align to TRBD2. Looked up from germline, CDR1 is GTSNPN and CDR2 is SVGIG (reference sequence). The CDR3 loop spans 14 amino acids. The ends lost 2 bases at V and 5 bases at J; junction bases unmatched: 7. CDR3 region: CAWSYGGSIDTQYF. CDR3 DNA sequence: TGTGCCTGGAGTTACGGGGGGAGTATAGATACGCAGTATTTT.

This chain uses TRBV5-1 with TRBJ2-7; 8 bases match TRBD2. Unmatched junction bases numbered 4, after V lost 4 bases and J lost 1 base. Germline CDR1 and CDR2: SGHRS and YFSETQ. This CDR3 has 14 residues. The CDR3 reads CASSVTSGSYEQYF. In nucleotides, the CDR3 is TGCGCCAGCAGCGTTACTAGCGGATCCTACGAGCAGTACTTC. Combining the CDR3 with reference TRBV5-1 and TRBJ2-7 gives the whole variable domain KAGVTQTPRYLIKTRGQQVTLSCSPISGHRSVSWYQQTPGQGLQFLFEYFSETQRNKGNFPGRFSGRQFSNSRSEMNVSTLELGDSALYLCASSVTSGSYEQYFGPGTRLTVT.

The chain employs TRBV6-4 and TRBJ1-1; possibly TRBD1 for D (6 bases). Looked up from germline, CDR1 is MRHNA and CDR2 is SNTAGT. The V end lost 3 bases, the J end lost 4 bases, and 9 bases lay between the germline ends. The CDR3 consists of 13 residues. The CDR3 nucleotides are TGTGCCAGCAGTGATCGAGGGGGCACTGAAGCTTTCTTT. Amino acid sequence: CASSDRGGTEAFF.

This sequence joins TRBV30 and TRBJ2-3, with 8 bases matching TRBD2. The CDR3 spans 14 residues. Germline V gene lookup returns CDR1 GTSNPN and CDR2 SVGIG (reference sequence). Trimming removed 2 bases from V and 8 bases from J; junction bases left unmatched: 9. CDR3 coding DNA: TGTGCCTGGAGTATAGACGGGAGGGCCCCTACGCAGTATTTT. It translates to CAWSIDGRAPTQYF.